This T cell receptor (beta chain) came from a study of tumor-infiltrating lymphocytes in primary liver carcinoma. Study as a whole: Participating patients were men and women between 30 and 69 years old. Whole-study results and caveats: Whereas tumor region pairs overlapped more, tumor-adjacent and tumor-blood pairs overlapped less.

This CDR3 has 13 amino acids. The V gene's germline CDR1 is MGHRA and CDR2 YSYEKL. Researchers generated TCR beta cDNA from approximately 0.55 ug of total RNA, relying on a constant-region primer. Libraries of TCR beta came from three nested multiplex PCR rounds with slightly modified ARM-PCR. In the first two PCR rounds, TRBV1-TRBV30 forward primers were paired with a C-beta reverse primer, and each round lasted roughly 9 cycles. One entry per CDR3 protein results from TCRdb running MiXCR on the multiplex PCR reads. The profile covers under 130,000 distinct CDR3 sequences, with roughly four fifths appearing a single time and 15% to 25% taken by the ten largest. Turning to this clonotype: The antigen remains undetermined. Germline is not matched at one junction end, which may reflect a read error.

Bulk tissue was left unsorted, and RNA and DNA were co-extracted from about 19-30 mg of it. Infection with HBV was chronic in patients; they were treatment-naive. The sequencing sample was made of liver tumor tissue from sampling region 3. The subset is: tumor region T3, left-lateral pole. The chain uses TRBV4-1 and TRBJ2-2; no firm D call. The sequence was obtained from a man aged 40-49 years with primary liver carcinoma and hepatitis B virus infection. The chain's CDR3 is CASSQPNTEELFF. The CDR3 nucleotides are TGCGCTAGCAGTCAACCGAACACCGAGGAGCTGTTTTTT.